What follows describes a single TCR beta chain. Its matching antigen is unknown. The sample originates from a study of OX40 agonist ivuxolimab in advanced cancers. Germline V gene lookup returns CDR1 MDHEN and CDR2 SYDVKM. V shed 2 bases, J shed 3 bases, and the junction held 13 bases outside the gene matches. This CDR3 spans 17 amino acids. Overall study findings and caveats: More expanded clones were found, on average, in CD8+ than in CD4+ T cells.

Sequencing used immunoSEQ multiplex PCR; TCRdb keeps in-frame clones, though not all of them. The sample consists of 10,000 to 15,000 clones, about 87% of them appearing once. The sample in question was CD4+ or CD8+ T cells sorted from blood, obtained in a trial of the OX40 agonist ivuxolimab. The rearrangement links TRBV28 to TRBJ2-7; 7 positions match TRBD1. This TCR derives from an adult with an advanced solid tumor such as melanoma, head and neck, liver or kidney cancer. In nucleotides, the CDR3 is TGTGCCAGCAGTTTAACCTTCGACAGGGAAGTTGACTACGAGCAGTACTTC. Translated, it gives CASSLTFDREVDYEQYF.